This T cell receptor beta chain is from a study of cytomegalovirus exposure and HLA in healthy donors. The PCR contained 60 Vbeta and 13 Jbeta primers. The protocol was immunoSEQ multiplex PCR, while the TCRdb copy is restricted to in-frame clones and leaves out a portion. This table holds hundreds of thousands of clones, more than 75% found once. In regard to this clone: Its antigen is not identified.

The study, taken as a whole, reports: Sequence variants that were highly shared formed a cluster that was likely a sequencing artifact. More clonal expansion characterized HLA-associated TCR beta chains than equally common others in a later analysis. Among TCR beta chains, those listed as cytomegalovirus-associated numbered over 150. Later analysis reportedly placed an Asian-associated ancestry cluster below the roughly 700-donor mean in N-insertions.

The CDR3 consists of 15 residues. Germline V gives CDR1 SNHLY, CDR2 FYNNEI. V was trimmed by 7 bases and J by 5 bases, leaving 18 bases between them. Sequencing was done on a sample of PBMCs. V is TRBV2 and J is TRBJ1-5; D is perhaps TRBD1 (5 bases). The clonotype originates from a girl between 2 and 10 years old in good health and CMV-seronegative. The CDR3 nucleotides are TGTGCCAGCAAGGTGGGGCAGGGTTTGGATCAGCCCCAGCATTTT. The encoded protein is CASKVGQGLDQPQHF.